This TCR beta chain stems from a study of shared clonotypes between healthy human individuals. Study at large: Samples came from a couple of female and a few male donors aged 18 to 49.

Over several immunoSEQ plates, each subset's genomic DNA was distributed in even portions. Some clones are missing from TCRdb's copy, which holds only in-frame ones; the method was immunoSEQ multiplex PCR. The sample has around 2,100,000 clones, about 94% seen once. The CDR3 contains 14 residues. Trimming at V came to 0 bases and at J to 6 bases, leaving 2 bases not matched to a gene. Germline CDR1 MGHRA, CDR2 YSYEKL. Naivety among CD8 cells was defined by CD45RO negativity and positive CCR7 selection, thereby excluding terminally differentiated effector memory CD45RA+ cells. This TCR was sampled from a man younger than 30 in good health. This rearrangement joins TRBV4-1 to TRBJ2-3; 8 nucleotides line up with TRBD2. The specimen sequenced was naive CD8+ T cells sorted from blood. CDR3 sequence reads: CASSQEASGDTQYF. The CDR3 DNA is TGCGCCAGCAGCCAAGAGGCTAGCGGGGATACGCAGTATTTT.